The clone carrying this T cell receptor beta chain was picked up a small number of times. The record originates from a study of blood T cell repertoires in COVID-19. This CDR3 has 11 amino acids. V was pared by 6 bases and J by 7 bases, with 9 bases between. Germline V gives CDR1 MNHEY, CDR2 SVGAGI. In the original analysis: Estimates of nucleated cell counts were drawn from the amplification of reference gene primers. Assay: immunoSEQ multiplex PCR; the TCRdb copy retains only in-frame clones and omits some. The V and J calls and clone size come from that table; D and trimming were worked out from the DNA. The table has about 400,000 clones, around 90% seen once.

This clonotype originated in a human donor in a cohort sampled during active COVID-19. Sequencing was carried out using peripheral blood. The rearrangement uses TRBV6-5 and TRBJ1-1; the D is unclear. Written as DNA, the CDR3 is TGTGCCAGCAGCCGGGGAAGTGAAGCTTTCTTT. Amino acid sequence: CASSRGSEAFF.